Listed below are T cell receptor beta chains from one sample, sequenced in a study of OX40 agonist ivuxolimab in advanced cancers. Assay used: immunoSEQ multiplex PCR; TCRdb lists only in-frame clones, some missing. This table has more than 50,000 clones, around four fifths appearing once. Sequenced material: CD4+ or CD8+ T cells sorted from blood, taken in a trial of the OX40 agonist ivuxolimab. Receptor source: an adult with an advanced solid tumor such as melanoma, head and neck, liver or kidney cancer. CDR3s include the opening cysteine and the closing phenylalanine or tryptophan.

v_gene,j_gene,CDR3aa
TRBV28,TRBJ1-2,CAIHTEPYGYTF
TRBV18,TRBJ1-1,CASSPPWSERTEAFF
TRBV15,TRBJ2-1,CATSNGEGNEQFF
TRBV23-1,TRBJ2-3,CASSQSVQAPCTDTQYF
TRBV28,TRBJ2-5,CATLDSGLAQETQYF
TRBV30,TRBJ2-1,CAWGRTPGGSREQFF
TRBV7-8,TRBJ2-3,CASTQGSTDTQYF
TRBV18,TRBJ2-1,CASSLPGQGAGEQFF
TRBV7-2,TRBJ1-2,CASSLEGEQGVFGGYTF
TRBV7-9,TRBJ2-2,CASSTPTGAESTGELFF
TRBV2,TRBJ2-5,CASSRSRGSQETQYF
TRBV18,TRBJ2-1,CASSPKTLGVYNEQFF
TRBV7-9,TRBJ2-3,CASSNREQADTQYF
TRBV7-3,TRBJ2-5,CASPPPHNMPGRGETQYF
TRBV5-6,TRBJ2-7,CASSLEGTGFREQYF
TRBV19,TRBJ2-3,CASSAGPQTDTQYF
TRBV7-2,TRBJ1-3,CASSLGGTGNTIYF
TRBV6-5,TRBJ1-4,CASSYSFGTNEKLFF
TRBV6-5,TRBJ2-2,CASSSSNTGELFF
TRBV5-1,TRBJ1-1,CASKPPGVRLNTEAFF
TRBV15,TRBJ2-3,CATSIGLATSTDTQYF
TRBV6-4,TRBJ2-3,CASSRETGTDTQYF
TRBV14,TRBJ2-2,CASSQGAVNTGELFF
TRBV2,TRBJ2-2,CASRKLTGELFF
TRBV5-4,TRBJ1-4,CASSSRTAATNEKLFF
TRBV19,TRBJ2-5,CASSLSGGGGETQYF
TRBV7-8,TRBJ2-7,CASSSTAGGATYEQYF
TRBV4-1,TRBJ2-7,CASSPRDSRLAQYF
TRBV6-5,TRBJ1-2,CASSYGQGINYGYTF
TRBV5-8,TRBJ2-5,CASRLLSQWHPQYF
TRBV4-1,TRBJ1-2,CASSQVGGKRMGYTF
TRBV4-1,TRBJ1-3,CASSPRPLWGPSSGNTIYF
TRBV6-1,TRBJ2-7,CASLAVAGKGEQYF
TRBV6-1,TRBJ2-3,CAGEGGSTDTQYF
TRBV6-1,TRBJ1-4,CASTTRADGGEKLFF
TRBV4-1,TRBJ2-1,CASSQDRTGDNEQFF
TRBV19,TRBJ1-5,CASSTLFGASNQPQHF
TRBV19,TRBJ2-3,CASSIENGADTQYF
TRBV6-1,TRBJ2-7,CASSLTTQGHEQYF